This TCR beta chain appears in the sequencing data of a study of cytotoxic CD8 clonotypes in ibrutinib-treated CLL. Study results and caveats: Baseline clonality was higher than in age-matched healthy donors and moved in step with circulating CD8+ T-cell counts.

CDR3 length: 14 amino acids. Per the germline V gene, CDR1 is KGHSH and CDR2 is LQKENI. Trimming took 4 bases from V and 0 from J, leaving 9 bases between them. On this clone: The antigen remains unidentified. The same CDR3 arises from other DNA sequences in this sample as well.

Genomic DNA in a quantity of around 2 micrograms was derived from cryopreserved PBMCs for TCR beta libraries. Deep sequencing aimed at 1 in 200,000 to 1 in 1 million T cells' resolution. Clones were read by immunoSEQ multiplex PCR, and TCRdb kept only the in-frame ones, dropping some. Among some 92,000 clones listed, approximately 80% were seen once. The TCR was taken from a human donor with chronic lymphocytic leukemia. This chain connects TRBV18 to TRBJ1-1, with D possibly matching TRBD1 (5 bases). The sequenced sample was PBMCs, obtained after 24 months of ibrutinib treatment. For the CDR3, the DNA is TGTGCCAGCTCACTTGACAGAGTGAACACTGAAGCTTTCTTT. It translates to CASSLDRVNTEAFF.